A few counts support the clone carrying this T cell receptor (beta chain). Its specificity is unknown. The CDR3 is 15 residues long. The ends lost 2 bases at V and 1 base at J; junction bases unmatched: 4. Per the germline V gene, CDR1 is LGHDT and CDR2 is YNNKEL (reference sequence). Amplification from RNA transcripts yielded the TCR beta CDR3 regions. In the first round, RT-PCR was carried out with HTBI primers, and a multiplex PCR formed the second round. TCRdb analysed the multiplex PCR reads with MiXCR anew, one entry per CDR3 protein. The table lists 200,000 to 300,000 distinct CDR3 sequences, around 50% of them singletons. The data are from a study of Graves' ophthalmopathy and Graves' hyperthyroidism. Study-level results: Ophthalmopathy and stable hyperthyroidism were discriminated by a 13-signature model, with approximately 89% sensitivity and around 77% specificity.

The receptor was derived from an adult man with Graves' ophthalmopathy. Material: peripheral blood. This chain links TRBV3-1 with TRBJ1-1, with 7 bases that match TRBD1. CDR3 nucleotide sequence: TGTGCCAGCAGCCAACTCGGGACAGCGAACACTGAAGCTTTCTTT. As protein: CASSQLGTANTEAFF.